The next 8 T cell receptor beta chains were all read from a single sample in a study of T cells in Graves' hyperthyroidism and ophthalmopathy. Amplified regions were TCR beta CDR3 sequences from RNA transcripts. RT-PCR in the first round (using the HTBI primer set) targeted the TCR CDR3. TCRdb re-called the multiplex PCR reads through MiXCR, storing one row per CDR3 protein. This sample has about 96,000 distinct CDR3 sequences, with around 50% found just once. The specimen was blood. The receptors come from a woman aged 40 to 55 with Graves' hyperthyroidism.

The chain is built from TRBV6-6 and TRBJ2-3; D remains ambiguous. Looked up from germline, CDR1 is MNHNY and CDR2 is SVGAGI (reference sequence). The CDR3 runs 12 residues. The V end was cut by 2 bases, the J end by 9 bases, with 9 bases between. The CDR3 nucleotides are TGTGCCAGCAGTTACGATGGGGAAACGCAGTATTTT. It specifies CASSYDGETQYF.

The chain's CDR3 is CATSSEVGQGNSPLHF. The CDR3, as DNA: TGTGCCACCAGCAGTGAAGTGGGACAGGGAAATTCACCCCTCCACTTT. This chain joins TRBV15 and TRBJ1-6; TRBD1 matches at 9 bases. The CDR3 extends over 16 amino acids. Germline V CDR1 and CDR2: LNHNV, YYDKDF (reference sequence). With 3 bases clipped from V and 7 bases from J, the junction kept 7 bases outside the gene matches.

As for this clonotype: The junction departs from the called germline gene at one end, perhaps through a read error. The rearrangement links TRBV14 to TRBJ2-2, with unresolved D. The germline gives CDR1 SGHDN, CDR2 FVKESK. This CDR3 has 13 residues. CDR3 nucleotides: TGTGTCAGCAAACCCCAGGTCACCGGGGAGCTGTTTTTT. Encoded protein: CVSKPQVTGELFF.

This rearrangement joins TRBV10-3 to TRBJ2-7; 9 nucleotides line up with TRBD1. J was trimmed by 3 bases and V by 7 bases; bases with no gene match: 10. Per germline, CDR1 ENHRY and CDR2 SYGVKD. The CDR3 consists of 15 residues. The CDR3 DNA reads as TGTGCCATCATCGGCGTTCGGGACAGGGTCTACGAGCAGTACTTC. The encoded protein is CAIIGVRDRVYEQYF.

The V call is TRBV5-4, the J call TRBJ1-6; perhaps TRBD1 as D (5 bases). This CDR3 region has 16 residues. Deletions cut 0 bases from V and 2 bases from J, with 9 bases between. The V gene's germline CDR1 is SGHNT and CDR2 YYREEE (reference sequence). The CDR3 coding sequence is TGTGCCAGCAGCTTGGGGAGGGACGCCTATAATTCACCCCTCCACTTT. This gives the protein CASSLGRDAYNSPLHF. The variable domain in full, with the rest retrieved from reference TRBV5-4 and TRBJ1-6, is ETGVTQSPTHLIKTRGQQVTLRCSSQSGHNTVSWYQQALGQGPQFIFQYYREEENGRGNFPPRFSGLQFPNYSSELNVNALELDDSALYLCASSLGRDAYNSPLHFGNGTRLTVT.

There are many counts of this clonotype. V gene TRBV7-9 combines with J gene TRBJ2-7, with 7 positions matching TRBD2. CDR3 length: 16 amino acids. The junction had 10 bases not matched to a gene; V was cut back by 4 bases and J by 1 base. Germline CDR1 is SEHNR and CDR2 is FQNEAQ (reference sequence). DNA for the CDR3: TGTGCCAGCAGCTCCCACCAGCGGGAACCTTCCTACGAGCAGTACTTC. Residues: CASSSHQREPSYEQYF.

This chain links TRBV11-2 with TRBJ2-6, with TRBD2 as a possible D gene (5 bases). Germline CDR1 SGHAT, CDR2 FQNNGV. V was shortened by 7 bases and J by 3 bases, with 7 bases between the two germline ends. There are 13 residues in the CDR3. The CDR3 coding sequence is TGTGCCAGCACCGCGGGTGGGGCCAACGTCCTGACTTTC. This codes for CASTAGGANVLTF.

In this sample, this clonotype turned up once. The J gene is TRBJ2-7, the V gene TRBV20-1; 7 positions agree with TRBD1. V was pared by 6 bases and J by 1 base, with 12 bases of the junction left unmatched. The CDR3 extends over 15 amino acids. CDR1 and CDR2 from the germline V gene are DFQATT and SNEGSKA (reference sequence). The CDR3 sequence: CSAHTAPGQSYEQYF. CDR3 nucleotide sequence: TGCAGTGCCCACACCGCTCCGGGACAGTCCTACGAGCAGTACTTC.